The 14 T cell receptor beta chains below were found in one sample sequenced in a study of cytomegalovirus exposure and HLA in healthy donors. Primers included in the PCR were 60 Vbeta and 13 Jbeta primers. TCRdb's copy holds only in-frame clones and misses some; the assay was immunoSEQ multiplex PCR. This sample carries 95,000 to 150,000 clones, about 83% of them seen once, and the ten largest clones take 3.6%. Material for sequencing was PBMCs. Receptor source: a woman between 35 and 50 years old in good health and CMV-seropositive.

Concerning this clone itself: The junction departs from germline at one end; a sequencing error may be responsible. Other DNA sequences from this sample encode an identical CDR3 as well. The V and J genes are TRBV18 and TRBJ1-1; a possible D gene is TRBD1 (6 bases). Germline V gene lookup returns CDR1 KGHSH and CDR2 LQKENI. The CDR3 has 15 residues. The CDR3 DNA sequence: TGTGCCAGCTCACCACCCGGACAGCCGAACACTGAGGCTTTCTTT. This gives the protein CASSPPGQPNTEAFF.

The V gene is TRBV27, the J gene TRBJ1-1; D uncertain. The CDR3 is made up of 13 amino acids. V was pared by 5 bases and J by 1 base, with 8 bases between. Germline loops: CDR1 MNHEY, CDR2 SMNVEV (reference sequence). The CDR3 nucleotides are TGTGCCAGCAGTCCCCTAGGGAACACTGAAGCTTTCTTT. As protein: CASSPLGNTEAFF.

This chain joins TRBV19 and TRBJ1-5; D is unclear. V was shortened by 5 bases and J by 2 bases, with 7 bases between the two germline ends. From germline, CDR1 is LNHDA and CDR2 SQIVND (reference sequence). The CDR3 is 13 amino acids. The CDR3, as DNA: TGTGCCAGTAGTGTTTTCGGCAATCAGCCCCAGCATTTT. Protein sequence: CASSVFGNQPQHF.

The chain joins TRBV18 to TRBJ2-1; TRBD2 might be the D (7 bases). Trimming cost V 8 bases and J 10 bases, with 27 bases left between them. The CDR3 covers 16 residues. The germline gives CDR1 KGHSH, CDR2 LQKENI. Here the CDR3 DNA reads TGTGCCAGCGCCTACACGGGGGGCGGGAGTCGGCTGGAGCAGTTCTTC. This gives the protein CASAYTGGGSRLEQFF.

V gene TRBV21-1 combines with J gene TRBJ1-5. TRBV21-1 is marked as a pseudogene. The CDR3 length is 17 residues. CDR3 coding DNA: TGTGCCAGCAGCAAAAAAGGAGCTGGAGTATGGAATCAGCCCCAGCATTTT. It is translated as CASSKKGAGVWNQPQHF.

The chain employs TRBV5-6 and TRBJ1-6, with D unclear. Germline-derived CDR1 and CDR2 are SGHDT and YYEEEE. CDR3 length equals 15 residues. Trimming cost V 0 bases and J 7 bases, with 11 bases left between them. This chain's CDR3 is CASSLVARSNSPLHF. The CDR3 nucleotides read TGTGCCAGCAGCTTGGTAGCCCGTTCGAATTCACCCCTCCACTTT.

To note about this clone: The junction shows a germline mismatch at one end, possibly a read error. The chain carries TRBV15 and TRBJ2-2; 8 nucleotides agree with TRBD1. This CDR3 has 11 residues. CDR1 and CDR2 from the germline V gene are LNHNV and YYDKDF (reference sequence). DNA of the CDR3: TGTGCCACCAGGAGAGACAGGGGGCTGTTTTTT. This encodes CATRRDRGLFF.

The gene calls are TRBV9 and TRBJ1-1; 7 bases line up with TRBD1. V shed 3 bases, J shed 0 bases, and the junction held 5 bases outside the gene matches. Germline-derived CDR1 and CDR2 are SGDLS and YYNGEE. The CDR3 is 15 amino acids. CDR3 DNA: TGTGCCAGCAGCGGGGGGGACAGCCTGAACACTGAAGCTTTCTTT. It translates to CASSGGDSLNTEAFF.

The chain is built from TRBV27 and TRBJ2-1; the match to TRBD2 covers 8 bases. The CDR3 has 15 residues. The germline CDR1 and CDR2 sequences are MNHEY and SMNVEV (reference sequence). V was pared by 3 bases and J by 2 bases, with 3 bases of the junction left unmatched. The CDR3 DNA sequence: TGTGCCAGCAGTTTGGGTAGCGGGACCTACAATGAGCAGTTCTTC. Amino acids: CASSLGSGTYNEQFF.

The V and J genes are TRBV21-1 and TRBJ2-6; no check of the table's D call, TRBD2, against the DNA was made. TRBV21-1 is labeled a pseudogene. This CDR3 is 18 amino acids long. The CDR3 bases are TGTGCCAGCAGCAATAGCGGGAGGGCCACCCCTGGGGCCAACGTCCTGACTTTC. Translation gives CASSNSGRATPGANVLTF.

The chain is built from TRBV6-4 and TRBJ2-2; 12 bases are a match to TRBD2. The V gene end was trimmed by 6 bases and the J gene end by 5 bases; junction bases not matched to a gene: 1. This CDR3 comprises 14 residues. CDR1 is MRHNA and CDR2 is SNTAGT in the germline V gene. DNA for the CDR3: TGTGCCAGCAGACTAGCGGGAGGAACCGGGGAGCTGTTTTTT. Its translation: CASRLAGGTGELFF.

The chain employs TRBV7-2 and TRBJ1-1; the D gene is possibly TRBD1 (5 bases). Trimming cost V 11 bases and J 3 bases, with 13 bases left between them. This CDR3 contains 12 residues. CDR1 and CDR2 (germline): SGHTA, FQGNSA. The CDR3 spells CAGFRAYTEAFF. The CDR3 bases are TGTGCCGGGTTCAGGGCCTACACTGAAGCTTTCTTT.

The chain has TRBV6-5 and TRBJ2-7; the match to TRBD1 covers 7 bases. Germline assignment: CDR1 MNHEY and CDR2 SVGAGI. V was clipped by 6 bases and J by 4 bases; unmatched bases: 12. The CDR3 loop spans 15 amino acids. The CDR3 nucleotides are TGTGCCAGCAGCCCCTCCGTGACAGGGTCTTACGAGCAGTACTTC. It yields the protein CASSPSVTGSYEQYF.

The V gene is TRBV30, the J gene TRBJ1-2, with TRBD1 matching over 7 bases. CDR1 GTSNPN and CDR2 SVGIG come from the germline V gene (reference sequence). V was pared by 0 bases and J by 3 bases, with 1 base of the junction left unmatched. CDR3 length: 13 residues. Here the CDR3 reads CAWSVGQDYGYTF. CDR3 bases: TGTGCCTGGAGTGTCGGACAGGACTATGGCTACACCTTC. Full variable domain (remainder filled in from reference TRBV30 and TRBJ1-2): SQTIHQWPATLVQPVGSPLSLECTVEGTSNPNLYWYRQAAGRGLQLLFYSVGIGQISSEVPQNLSASRPQDRQFILSSKKLLLSDSGFYLCAWSVGQDYGYTFGSGTRLTVV.